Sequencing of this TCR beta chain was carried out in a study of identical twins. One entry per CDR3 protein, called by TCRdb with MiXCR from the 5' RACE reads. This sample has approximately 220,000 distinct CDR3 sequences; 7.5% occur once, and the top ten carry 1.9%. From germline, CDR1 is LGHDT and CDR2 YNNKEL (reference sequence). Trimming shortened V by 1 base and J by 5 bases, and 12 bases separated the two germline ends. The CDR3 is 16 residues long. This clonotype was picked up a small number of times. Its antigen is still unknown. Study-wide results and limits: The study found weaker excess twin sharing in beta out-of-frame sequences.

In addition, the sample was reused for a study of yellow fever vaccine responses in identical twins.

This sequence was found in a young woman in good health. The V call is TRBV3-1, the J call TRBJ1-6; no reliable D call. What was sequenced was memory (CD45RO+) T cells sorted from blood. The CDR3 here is CASSQVAGRDNSPLHF. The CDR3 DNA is TGTGCCAGCAGCCAAGTGGCGGGGAGAGATAATTCACCCCTCCACTTT.